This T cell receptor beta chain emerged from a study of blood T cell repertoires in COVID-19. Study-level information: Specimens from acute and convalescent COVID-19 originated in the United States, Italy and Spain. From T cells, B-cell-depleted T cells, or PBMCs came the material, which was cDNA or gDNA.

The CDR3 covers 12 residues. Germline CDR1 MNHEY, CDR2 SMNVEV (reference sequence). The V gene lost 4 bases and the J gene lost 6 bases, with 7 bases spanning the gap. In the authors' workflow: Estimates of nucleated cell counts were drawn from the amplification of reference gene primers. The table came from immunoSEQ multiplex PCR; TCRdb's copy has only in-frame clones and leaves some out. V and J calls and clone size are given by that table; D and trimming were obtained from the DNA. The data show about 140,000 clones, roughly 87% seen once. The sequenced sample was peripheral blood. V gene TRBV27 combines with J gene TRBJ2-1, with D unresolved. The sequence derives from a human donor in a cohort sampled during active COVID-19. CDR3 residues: CASSSGFNEQFF. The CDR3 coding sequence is TGTGCCAGCAGTTCCGGGTTCAATGAGCAGTTCTTC.